The 22 T cell receptor beta chains in this list originate from one sample, sequenced in a study of blood T cell repertoires in COVID-19. Repertoires were generated with immunoSEQ multiplex PCR, while TCRdb's copy carries only in-frame clones and drops some. The sample has about 330,000 clones; 70% to 90% are singletons. Sequences were obtained from PBMCs or T cells enriched from blood (not recorded which). Receptor source: a woman aged 25 to 39 who had recovered from COVID-19.

V gene TRBV7-2 combines with J gene TRBJ1-1; D is uncertain. With 2 bases removed from V and 5 bases from J, the gap between germline ends came to 9 bases. CDR3 length equals 13 residues. Germline V gives CDR1 SGHTA, CDR2 FQGNSA. The CDR3 sequence is CASSLQRQTEAFF. The CDR3 nucleotides read TGTGCCAGCAGCTTACAGAGGCAAACTGAAGCTTTCTTT.

In this sample, this clone turned up once. The chain employs TRBV30 and TRBJ1-2, with 7 bases that match TRBD1. The CDR3 loop spans 14 amino acids. The germline V gene has CDR1 GTSNPN and CDR2 SVGIG (reference sequence). V shed 2 bases and J 5 bases; nucleotides not matched to a gene: 8. CDR3 loop: CAWSTQRDSYGYTF. The DNA for the CDR3 is TGTGCCTGGAGTACACAAAGGGACAGTTATGGCTACACCTTC.

This clone showed up just once. This sequence joins TRBV30 and TRBJ2-2; tentatively, D is TRBD1 (5 bases). V lost 0 bases and J lost 3, with 20 bases in between. CDR1 and CDR2 (germline): GTSNPN, SVGIG (reference sequence). This CDR3 is 18 amino acids long. CDR3 sequence (DNA): TGTGCCTGGAGTGTCATGGGGCGCGGCAGGCAGGACACCGGGGAGCTGTTTTTT. This encodes CAWSVMGRGRQDTGELFF.

J is TRBJ1-1 and V is TRBV30; D unresolved. Trimming stripped 0 bases from V and 5 bases from J, with 7 bases between. The CDR3 loop spans 12 amino acids. Per the germline V gene, CDR1 is GTSNPN and CDR2 is SVGIG (reference sequence). The CDR3 coding sequence is TGTGCCTGGAGTGTACTGTCGACTGAAGCTTTCTTT. This codes for CAWSVLSTEAFF.

This clone turned up a few times. The V gene is TRBV19, the J gene TRBJ1-2; 8 bases align to TRBD1. Germline loops: CDR1 LNHDA, CDR2 SQIVND (reference sequence). V lost 3 bases and J lost 9; bases outside the gene matches: 9. This CDR3 is built from 14 residues. The CDR3 spells CASSIDHRGTRYTF. The CDR3 bases are TGTGCCAGTAGTATCGACCACAGGGGGACGCGCTACACCTTC.

V gene TRBV19 combines with J gene TRBJ1-1; D is possibly TRBD1 (6 bases). The CDR3 length is 20 residues. CDR1 and CDR2 from the germline V gene are LNHDA and SQIVND (reference sequence). The V end was cut by 0 bases, the J end by 1 base, with 24 bases between. The CDR3 sequence is CASSIDLAPFKDSPNTEAFF. The CDR3 DNA reads TGTGCCAGTAGTATAGATCTGGCCCCATTTAAGGACAGCCCGAACACTGAAGCTTTCTTT.

J is TRBJ1-1 and V is TRBV6-5, with D perhaps matching TRBD1 (6 bases). The CDR3 has 15 amino acids. V gave up 5 bases and J gave up 1 base, with 14 bases separating them. Germline V CDR1 and CDR2: MNHEY, SVGAGI. CDR3 nucleotide sequence: TGTGCCAGCAGTAACCGGGACAATGGGAACACTGAAGCTTTCTTT. Translation: CASSNRDNGNTEAFF.

The chain joins TRBV7-2 to TRBJ1-6; possibly TRBD1 for D (6 bases). V shed 0 bases and J shed 8 bases, with 17 bases lying between them. The CDR3 contains 17 residues. Germline V gene sequence: CDR1 SGHTA, CDR2 FQGNSA. The DNA of the CDR3 is TGTGCCAGCAGCTTAGCGGTCAGGGGCCACTTCCATTCACCCCTCCACTTT. It yields the protein CASSLAVRGHFHSPLHF.

The rearrangement uses TRBV4-3 and TRBJ2-5, with TRBD1 identical over 12 bases. Looked up from germline, CDR1 is LGHNA and CDR2 is YSLEER. The V and J ends lost 2 bases and 5 bases, in that order; junction bases with no gene match: 9. This CDR3 is 17 amino acids long. CDR3 sequence (DNA): TGCGCCAGCAGCCAATGGGGGGGACAGGGGGCGAGGGAGACCCAGTACTTC. It specifies CASSQWGGQGARETQYF.

CDR3 protein: CAWSVPGSGYTF. In DNA, the CDR3 is TGTGCCTGGAGTGTACCGGGGTCTGGCTACACCTTC. This sequence joins TRBV30 and TRBJ1-2; no definite D call. With 0 bases removed from V and 7 bases from J, the gap between germline ends came to 9 bases. The CDR3 has 12 amino acids. The germline gives CDR1 GTSNPN, CDR2 SVGIG (reference sequence).

The genes are TRBV30 and TRBJ1-3; the D gene is possibly TRBD1 (5 bases). The V end lost 0 bases, the J end lost 4 bases, and 10 bases lay between the germline ends. The CDR3 covers 14 residues. The V gene's germline CDR1 is GTSNPN and CDR2 SVGIG (reference sequence). The CDR3 DNA reads as TGTGCCTGGAGTGTTGGAGACAGAGGAAACACCATATATTTT. Its translation: CAWSVGDRGNTIYF. The full variable domain, completed using reference TRBV30 and TRBJ1-3, is SQTIHQWPATLVQPVGSPLSLECTVEGTSNPNLYWYRQAAGRGLQLLFYSVGIGQISSEVPQNLSASRPQDRQFILSSKKLLLSDSGFYLCAWSVGDRGNTIYFGEGSWLTVV.

The chain employs TRBV30 and TRBJ1-2; 8 bases map to TRBD1. J gave up 4 bases and V 0 bases, and 13 bases lay outside the gene matches. The CDR3 runs 17 residues. Germline V gene lookup returns CDR1 GTSNPN and CDR2 SVGIG (reference sequence). CDR3 nucleotide sequence: TGTGCCTGGAGTGTACGAGTGGGACAGGTCAGACGCTATGGCTACACCTTC. As protein: CAWSVRVGQVRRYGYTF. Supplemented by reference TRBV30 and TRBJ1-2, the full variable domain reads SQTIHQWPATLVQPVGSPLSLECTVEGTSNPNLYWYRQAAGRGLQLLFYSVGIGQISSEVPQNLSASRPQDRQFILSSKKLLLSDSGFYLCAWSVRVGQVRRYGYTFGSGTRLTVV.

A remark on this clone: Other nucleotide sequences in the sample specify the same CDR3. The chain links TRBV4-2 to TRBJ2-5, with 10 bases fitting TRBD2. With 1 base clipped from V and 1 base from J, the junction kept 0 bases outside the gene matches. Germline V gene data show CDR1 as LGHNA and CDR2 as YNFKEQ. CDR3 length equals 15 residues. This chain's CDR3 is CASSQGTSGQETQYF. The CDR3 DNA follows: TGTGCCAGCAGCCAAGGGACTAGCGGCCAAGAGACCCAGTACTTC.

The V and J genes are TRBV10-3 and TRBJ1-1; a possible D gene is TRBD1 (6 bases). This CDR3 is 12 amino acids long. Looked up from germline, CDR1 is ENHRY and CDR2 is SYGVKD. V was shortened by 2 bases and J by 11 bases, with 12 bases between the two germline ends. The CDR3 DNA sequence: TGTGCCATCAGTGAGGGACCAGGGGACGCTTTCTTT. Its translation: CAISEGPGDAFF.

The V call is TRBV10-1, the J call TRBJ2-4; D may be TRBD2 (5 bases). Germline CDR1 WNHNN, CDR2 SYGVQD (reference sequence). This CDR3 contains 14 residues. Trimming removed 0 bases from V and 9 bases from J, with 12 bases in between. Written as DNA, the CDR3 is TGCGCCAGCAGTGAGTCGGACGGGATAGGCATTCAGTACTTC. This gives the protein CASSESDGIGIQYF.

This chain connects TRBV7-9 to TRBJ1-1; D call uncertain. The CDR3 totals 15 residues. Trimming removed 5 bases at V and 0 bases at J, with 13 bases between. CDR1 and CDR2 (germline): SEHNR, FQNEAQ (reference sequence). The CDR3 nucleotides read TGTGCCAGCAGCCGTCAGGCAGGTCTGAACACTGAAGCTTTCTTT. Residues: CASSRQAGLNTEAFF.

V and J are TRBV4-3 and TRBJ1-5, with D possibly TRBD1 on 6 matching bases. The CDR3 extends over 15 amino acids. With 0 bases removed from V and 4 bases from J, the gap between germline ends came to 10 bases. CDR1 LGHNA and CDR2 YSLEER come from the germline V gene. CDR3 sequence reads: CASSQDLTGNQPQHF. DNA of the CDR3: TGCGCCAGCAGCCAAGATCTGACAGGTAATCAGCCCCAGCATTTT.

The CDR3 sequence: CASRGGANTEAFF. CDR3 sequence (DNA): TGTGCCAGCAGGGGCGGGGCGAACACTGAAGCTTTCTTT. V and J are TRBV2 and TRBJ1-1; TRBD1 might be the D (5 bases). V was trimmed by 6 bases and J by 1 base, leaving 9 bases between them. Germline CDR1 reads SNHLY; CDR2 reads FYNNEI. The length of the CDR3 is 13 residues.

There are a few counts of this clone. The V call is TRBV4-3, the J call TRBJ1-1; D remains unclear. CDR3 length: 15 amino acids. V lost 0 bases to trimming and J lost 7 bases, with 15 bases between them. Germline loops: CDR1 LGHNA, CDR2 YSLEER. This CDR3 is CASSQEVRGEIEAFF. The CDR3, as DNA: TGCGCCAGCAGCCAAGAGGTCCGGGGAGAGATTGAAGCTTTCTTT.

The chain couples TRBV15 to TRBJ2-3, with TRBD2 identical over 11 bases. The CDR3 has 16 residues. Trimming took 6 bases from V and 2 from J; bases not matched to a gene: 7. Germline loops: CDR1 LNHNV, CDR2 YYDKDF (reference sequence). For the CDR3, the DNA is TGTGCCACCAGTAACTTAGCGGGGGGGATCACAGATACGCAGTATTTT. Its protein product is CATSNLAGGITDTQYF. Full variable domain (remainder filled in from reference TRBV15 and TRBJ2-3): DAMVIQNPRYQVTQFGKPVTLSCSQTLNHNVMYWYQQKSSQAPKLLFHYYDKDFNNEADTPDNFQSRRPNTSFCFLDIRSPGLGDTAMYLCATSNLAGGITDTQYFGPGTRLTVL.

The chain recombines TRBV28 with TRBJ1-6; 8 bases agree with TRBD1. This CDR3 has 15 amino acids. Germline assignment: CDR1 MDHEN and CDR2 SYDVKM. The V and J ends lost 4 bases and 7 bases, in that order; junction bases with no gene match: 6. In nucleotides, the CDR3 is TGTGCCAGCAGTTACGACAGGGGAGGGAATTCACCCCTCCACTTT. It translates to CASSYDRGGNSPLHF.

The chain links TRBV18 to TRBJ1-6, with a weak D call TRBD1 (5 bases). The ends were cut back, 2 bases at V and 8 bases at J, with 10 bases in the middle. Germline V gene sequence: CDR1 KGHSH, CDR2 LQKENI. The CDR3 totals 14 residues. This CDR3 is CASSPGGYDSPLHF. In DNA form, the CDR3 reads TGTGCCAGCTCACCAGGGGGGTATGATTCACCCCTCCACTTT.